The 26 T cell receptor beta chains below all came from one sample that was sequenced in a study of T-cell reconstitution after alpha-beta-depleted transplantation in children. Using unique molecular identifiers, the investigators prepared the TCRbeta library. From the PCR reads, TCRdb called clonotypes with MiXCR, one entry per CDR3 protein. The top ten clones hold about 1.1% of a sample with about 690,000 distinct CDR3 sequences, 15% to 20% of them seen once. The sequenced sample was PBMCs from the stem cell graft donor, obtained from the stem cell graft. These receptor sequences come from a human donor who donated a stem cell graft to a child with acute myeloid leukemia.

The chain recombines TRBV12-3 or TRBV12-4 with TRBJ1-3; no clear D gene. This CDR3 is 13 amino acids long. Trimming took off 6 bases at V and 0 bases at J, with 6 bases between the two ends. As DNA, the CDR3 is TGTGCCAGCAGCGGGAGCTCTGGAAACACCATATATTTT. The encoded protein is CASSGSSGNTIYF.

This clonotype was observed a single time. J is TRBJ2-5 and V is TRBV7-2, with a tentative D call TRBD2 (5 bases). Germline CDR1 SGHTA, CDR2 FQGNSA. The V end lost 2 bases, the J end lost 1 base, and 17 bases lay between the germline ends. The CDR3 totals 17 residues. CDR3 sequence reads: CASSLLRLARIQETQYF. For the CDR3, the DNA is TGTGCCAGCAGCTTACTGCGGCTAGCCAGAATCCAAGAGACCCAGTACTTC.

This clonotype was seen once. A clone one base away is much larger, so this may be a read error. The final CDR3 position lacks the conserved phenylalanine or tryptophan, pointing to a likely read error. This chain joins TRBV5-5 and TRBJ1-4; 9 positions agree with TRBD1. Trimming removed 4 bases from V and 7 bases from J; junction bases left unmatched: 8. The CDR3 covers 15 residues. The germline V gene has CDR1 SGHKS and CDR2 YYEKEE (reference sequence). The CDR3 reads CASSVRTGDGEKLFL. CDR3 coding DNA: TGTGCCAGCAGCGTTAGGACAGGGGATGGTGAAAAACTGTTTTTA.

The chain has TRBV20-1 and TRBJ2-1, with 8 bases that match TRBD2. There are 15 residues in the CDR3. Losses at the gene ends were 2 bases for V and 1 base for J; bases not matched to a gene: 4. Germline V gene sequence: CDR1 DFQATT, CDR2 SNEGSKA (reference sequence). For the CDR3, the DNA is TGCAGTGCTAGATCTCGGGGGGGATCCTACAATGAGCAGTTCTTC. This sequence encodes CSARSRGGSYNEQFF.

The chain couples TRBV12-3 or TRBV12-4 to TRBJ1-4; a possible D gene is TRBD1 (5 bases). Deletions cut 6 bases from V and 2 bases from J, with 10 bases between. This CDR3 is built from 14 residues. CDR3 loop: CASSPGPTNEKLFF. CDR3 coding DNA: TGTGCCAGCAGCCCAGGGCCGACTAATGAAAAACTGTTTTTT.

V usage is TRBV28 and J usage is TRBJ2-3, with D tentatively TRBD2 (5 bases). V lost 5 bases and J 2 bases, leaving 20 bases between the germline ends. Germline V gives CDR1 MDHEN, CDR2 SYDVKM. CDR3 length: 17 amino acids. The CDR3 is CASSLKKGTRVTDTQYF. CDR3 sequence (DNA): TGTGCCAGCAGTCTCAAGAAGGGTACGAGGGTCACAGATACGCAGTATTTT.

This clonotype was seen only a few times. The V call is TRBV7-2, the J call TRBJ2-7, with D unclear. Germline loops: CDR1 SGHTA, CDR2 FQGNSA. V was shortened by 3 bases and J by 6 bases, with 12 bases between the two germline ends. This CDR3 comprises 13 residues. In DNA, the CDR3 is TGTGCCAGCAGCTTCAACCGGCGGAGCGAGCAGTACGTC. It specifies CASSFNRRSEQYV.

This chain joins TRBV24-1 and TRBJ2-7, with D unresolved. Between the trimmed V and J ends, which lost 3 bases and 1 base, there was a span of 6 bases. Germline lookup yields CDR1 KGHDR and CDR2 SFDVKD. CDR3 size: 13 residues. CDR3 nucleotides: TGTGCCACCAGTGATGACATATCCTACGAGCAGTACTTC. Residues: CATSDDISYEQYF.

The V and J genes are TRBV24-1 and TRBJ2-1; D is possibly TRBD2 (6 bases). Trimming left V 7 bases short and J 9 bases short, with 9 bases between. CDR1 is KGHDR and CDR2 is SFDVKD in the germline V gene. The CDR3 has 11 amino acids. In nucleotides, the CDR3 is TGTGCCACCAGGGACGGGAGTGAGCAGTTCTTC. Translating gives CATRDGSEQFF.

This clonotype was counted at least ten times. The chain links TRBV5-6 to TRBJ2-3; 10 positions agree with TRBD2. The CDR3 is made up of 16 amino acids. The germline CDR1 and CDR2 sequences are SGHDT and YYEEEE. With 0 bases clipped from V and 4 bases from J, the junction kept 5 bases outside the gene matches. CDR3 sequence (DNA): TGTGCCAGCAGCTTGGGAGCGGGGGGGACATCAGATACGCAGTATTTT. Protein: CASSLGAGGTSDTQYF.

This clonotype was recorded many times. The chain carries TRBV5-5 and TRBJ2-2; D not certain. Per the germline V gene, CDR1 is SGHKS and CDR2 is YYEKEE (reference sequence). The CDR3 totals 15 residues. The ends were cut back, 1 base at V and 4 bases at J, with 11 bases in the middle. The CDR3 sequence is CASSLFAPTTGELFF. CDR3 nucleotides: TGTGCCAGCAGCTTGTTTGCCCCGACCACCGGGGAGCTGTTTTTT.

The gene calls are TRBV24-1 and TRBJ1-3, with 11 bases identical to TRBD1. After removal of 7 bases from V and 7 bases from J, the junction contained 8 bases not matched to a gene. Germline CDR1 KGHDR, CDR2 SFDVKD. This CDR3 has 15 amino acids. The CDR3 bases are TGTGCCACCAGCGACGGACAGGGGGCTAAGAACACCATATATTTT. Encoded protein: CATSDGQGAKNTIYF.

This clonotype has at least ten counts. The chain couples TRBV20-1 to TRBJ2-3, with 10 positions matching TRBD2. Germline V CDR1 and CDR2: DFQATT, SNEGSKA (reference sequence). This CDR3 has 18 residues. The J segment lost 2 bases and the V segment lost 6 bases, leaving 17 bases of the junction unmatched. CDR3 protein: CSAPPALLAGANTDTQYF. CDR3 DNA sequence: TGCAGTGCCCCGCCCGCGCTCCTAGCGGGGGCCAACACAGATACGCAGTATTTT.

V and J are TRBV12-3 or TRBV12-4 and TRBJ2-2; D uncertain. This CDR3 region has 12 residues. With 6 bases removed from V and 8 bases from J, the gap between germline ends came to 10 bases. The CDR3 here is CASRGNLGELFF. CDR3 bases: TGTGCCAGCAGGGGAAATTTGGGGGAGCTGTTTTTT.

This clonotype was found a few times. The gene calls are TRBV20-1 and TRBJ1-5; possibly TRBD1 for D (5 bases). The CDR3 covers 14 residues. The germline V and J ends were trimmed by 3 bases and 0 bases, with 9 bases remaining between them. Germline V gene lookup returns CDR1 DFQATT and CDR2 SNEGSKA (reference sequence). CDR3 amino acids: CSARWGNSNQPQHF. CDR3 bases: TGCAGTGCTAGGTGGGGGAATAGCAATCAGCCCCAGCATTTT.

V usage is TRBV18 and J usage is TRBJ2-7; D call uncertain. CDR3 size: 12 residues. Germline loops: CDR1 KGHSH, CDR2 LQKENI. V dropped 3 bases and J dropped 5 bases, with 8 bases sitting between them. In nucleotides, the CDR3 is TGTGCCAGCTCACCCGGTGTCCACGAGCAGTACTTC. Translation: CASSPGVHEQYF.

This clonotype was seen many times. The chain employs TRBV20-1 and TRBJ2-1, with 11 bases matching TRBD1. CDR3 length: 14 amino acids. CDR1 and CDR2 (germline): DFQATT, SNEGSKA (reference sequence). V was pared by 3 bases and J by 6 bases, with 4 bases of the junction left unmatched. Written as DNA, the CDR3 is TGCAGTGCTAGGGGGGACAGGGGGATCAATGAGCAGTTCTTC. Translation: CSARGDRGINEQFF.

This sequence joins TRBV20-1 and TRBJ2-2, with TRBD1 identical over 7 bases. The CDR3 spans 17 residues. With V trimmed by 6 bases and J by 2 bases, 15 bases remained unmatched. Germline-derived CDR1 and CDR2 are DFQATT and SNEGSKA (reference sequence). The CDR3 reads CSAFEGRQGFNTGELFF. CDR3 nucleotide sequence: TGCAGTGCATTTGAAGGGCGACAGGGCTTCAACACCGGGGAGCTGTTTTTT.

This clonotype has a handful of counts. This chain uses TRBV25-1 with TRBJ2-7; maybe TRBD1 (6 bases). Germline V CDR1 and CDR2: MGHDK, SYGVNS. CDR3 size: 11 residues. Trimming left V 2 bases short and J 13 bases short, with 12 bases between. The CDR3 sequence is CASSETGRGYF. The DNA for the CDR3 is TGTGCCAGCAGTGAAACAGGGAGAGGATACTTC.

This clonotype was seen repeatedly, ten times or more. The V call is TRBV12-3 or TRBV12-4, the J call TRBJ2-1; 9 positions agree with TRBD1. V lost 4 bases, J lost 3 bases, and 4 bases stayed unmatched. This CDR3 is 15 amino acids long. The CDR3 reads CASSSPDRGYNEQFF. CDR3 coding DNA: TGTGCCAGCAGTTCCCCGGACAGGGGCTACAATGAGCAGTTCTTC.

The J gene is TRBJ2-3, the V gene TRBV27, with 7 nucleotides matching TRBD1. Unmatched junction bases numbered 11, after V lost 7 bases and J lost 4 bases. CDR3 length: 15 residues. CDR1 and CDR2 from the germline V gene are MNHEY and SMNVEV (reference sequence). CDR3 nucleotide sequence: TGTGCCAGCAACCTACGGGACAGCGGCTCAGATACGCAGTATTTT. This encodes CASNLRDSGSDTQYF.

In DNA form, the CDR3 reads TGCACCATCAAAAGACGGGGAATTCAGCCCCAGCATTTT. It codes for CTIKRRGIQPQHF. The genes are TRBV1 and TRBJ1-5. TRBV1 is classified as a pseudogene. CDR3 length equals 13 residues.

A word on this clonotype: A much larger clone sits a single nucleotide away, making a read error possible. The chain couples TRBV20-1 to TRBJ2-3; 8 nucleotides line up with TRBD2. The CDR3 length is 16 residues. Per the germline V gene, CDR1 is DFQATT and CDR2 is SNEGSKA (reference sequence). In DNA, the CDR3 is TGCAGTGCTAGAGATTTAGGACGGGGGGGAACAGATACGCACTATTTT. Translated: CSARDLGRGGTDTHYF.

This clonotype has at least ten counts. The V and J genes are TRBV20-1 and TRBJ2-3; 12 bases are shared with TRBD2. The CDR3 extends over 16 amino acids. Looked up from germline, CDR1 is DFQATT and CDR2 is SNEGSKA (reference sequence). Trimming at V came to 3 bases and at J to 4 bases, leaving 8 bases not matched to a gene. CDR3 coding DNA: TGCAGTGCTAGTCCATCAACTAGCGGGGGGTCAGATACGCAGTATTTT. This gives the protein CSASPSTSGGSDTQYF.

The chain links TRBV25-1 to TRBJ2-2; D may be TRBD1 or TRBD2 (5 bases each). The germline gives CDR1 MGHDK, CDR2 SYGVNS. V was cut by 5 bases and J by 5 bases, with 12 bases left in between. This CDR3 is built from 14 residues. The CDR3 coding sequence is TGTGCCAGCAGTAAGCCAGGGACGACCGGGGAGCTGTTTTTT. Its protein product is CASSKPGTTGELFF.

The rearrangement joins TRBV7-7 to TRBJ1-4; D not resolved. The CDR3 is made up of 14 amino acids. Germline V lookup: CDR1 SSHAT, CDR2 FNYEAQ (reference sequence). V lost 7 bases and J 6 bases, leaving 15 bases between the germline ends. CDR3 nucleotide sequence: TGTGCCAGCACCCTCCCCTTTAGTGATGAAAAACTGTTTTTT. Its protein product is CASTLPFSDEKLFF. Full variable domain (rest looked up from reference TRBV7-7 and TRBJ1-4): GAGVSQSPRYKVTKRGQDVTLRCDPISSHATLYWYQQALGQGPEFLTYFNYEAQPDKSGLPSDRFSAERPEGSISTLTIQRTEQRDSAMYRCASTLPFSDEKLFFGSGTQLSVL.